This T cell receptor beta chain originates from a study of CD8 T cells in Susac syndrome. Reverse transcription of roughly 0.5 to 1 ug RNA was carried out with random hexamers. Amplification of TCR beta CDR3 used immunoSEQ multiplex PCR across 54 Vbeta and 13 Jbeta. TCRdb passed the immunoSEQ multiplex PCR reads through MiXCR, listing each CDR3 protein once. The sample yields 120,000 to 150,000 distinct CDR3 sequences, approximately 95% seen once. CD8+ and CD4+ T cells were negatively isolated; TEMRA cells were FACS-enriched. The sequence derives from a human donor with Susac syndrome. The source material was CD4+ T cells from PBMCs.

CDR3 in DNA: TGTGCCAGCAGCGGATCCGGGAGATCGGAGACCCAGTACTTC. Amino acids: CASSGSGRSETQYF. The rearrangement uses TRBV9 and TRBJ2-5, with a possible D match to TRBD2 (6 bases). From germline, CDR1 is SGDLS and CDR2 YYNGEE. The CDR3 runs 14 residues. Between the trimmed V and J ends, which lost 3 bases and 5 bases, there was a span of 14 bases.